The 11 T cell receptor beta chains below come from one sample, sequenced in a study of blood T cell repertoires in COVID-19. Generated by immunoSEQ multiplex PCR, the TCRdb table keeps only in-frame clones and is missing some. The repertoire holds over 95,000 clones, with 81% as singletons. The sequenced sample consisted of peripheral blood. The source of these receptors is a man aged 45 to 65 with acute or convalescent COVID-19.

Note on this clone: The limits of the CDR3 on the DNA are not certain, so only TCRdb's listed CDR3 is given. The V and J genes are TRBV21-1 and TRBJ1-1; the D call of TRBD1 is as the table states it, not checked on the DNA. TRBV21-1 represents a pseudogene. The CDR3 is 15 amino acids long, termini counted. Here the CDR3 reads CASSIWGWGTGEAFF.

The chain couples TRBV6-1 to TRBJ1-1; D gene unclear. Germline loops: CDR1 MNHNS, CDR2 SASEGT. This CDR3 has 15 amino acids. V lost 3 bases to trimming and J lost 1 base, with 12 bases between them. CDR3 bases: TGTGCCAGCAGTGATTCCGACAATTGGAACACTGAAGCTTTCTTT. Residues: CASSDSDNWNTEAFF.

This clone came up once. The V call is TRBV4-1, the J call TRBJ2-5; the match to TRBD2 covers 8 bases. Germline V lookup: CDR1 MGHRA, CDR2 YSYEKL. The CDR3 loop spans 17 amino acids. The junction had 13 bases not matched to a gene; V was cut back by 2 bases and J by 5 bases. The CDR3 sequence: CASSQRAGTSKDETQYF. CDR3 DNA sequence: TGCGCCAGCAGCCAACGAGCGGGGACTAGTAAGGATGAGACCCAGTACTTC.

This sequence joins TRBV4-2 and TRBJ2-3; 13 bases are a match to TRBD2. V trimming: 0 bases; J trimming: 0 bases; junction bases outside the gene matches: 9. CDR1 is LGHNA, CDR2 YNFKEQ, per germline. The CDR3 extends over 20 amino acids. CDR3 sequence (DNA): TGTGCCAGCAGCCAAGATCTGGGTGGACTAGCGGGGGATAGCACAGATACGCAGTATTTT. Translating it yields CASSQDLGGLAGDSTDTQYF.

For the CDR3, the DNA is TGTGCCAGCAGCTTAAAAGCGGGGGGCCCTTCCAATGAGCAGTTCTTC. It is translated as CASSLKAGGPSNEQFF. The gene calls are TRBV11-2 and TRBJ2-1; 9 nucleotides line up with TRBD2. CDR1 and CDR2 (germline): SGHAT, FQNNGV. Trimming cost V 2 bases and J 6 bases; bases outside gene matches: 8. The CDR3 contains 16 residues.

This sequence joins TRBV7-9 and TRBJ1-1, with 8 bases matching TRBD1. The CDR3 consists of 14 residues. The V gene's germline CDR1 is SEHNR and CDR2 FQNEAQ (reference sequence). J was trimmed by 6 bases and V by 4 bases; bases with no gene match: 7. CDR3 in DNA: TGTGCCAGCAGCTCAGGACAGGGTCGGCCTGAAGCTTTCTTT. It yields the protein CASSSGQGRPEAFF.

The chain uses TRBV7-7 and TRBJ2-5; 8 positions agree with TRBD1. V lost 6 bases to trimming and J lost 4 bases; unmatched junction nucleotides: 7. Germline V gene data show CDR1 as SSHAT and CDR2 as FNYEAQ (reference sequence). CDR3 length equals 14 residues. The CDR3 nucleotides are TGTGCCAGCAGTCCCAGTACAGGGGGAGAGACCCAGTACTTC. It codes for CASSPSTGGETQYF.

CDR3: CASGLPPTGNVDTIYF. CDR3 sequence (DNA): TGTGCTAGTGGTTTGCCACCGACAGGGAATGTCGACACCATATATTTT. This rearrangement joins TRBV12-5 to TRBJ1-3; 7 positions agree with TRBD1. The CDR3 contains 16 residues. Germline CDR1 is LGHNT and CDR2 is FRNRAP. J gave up 8 bases and V 2 bases, and 12 bases lay outside the gene matches.

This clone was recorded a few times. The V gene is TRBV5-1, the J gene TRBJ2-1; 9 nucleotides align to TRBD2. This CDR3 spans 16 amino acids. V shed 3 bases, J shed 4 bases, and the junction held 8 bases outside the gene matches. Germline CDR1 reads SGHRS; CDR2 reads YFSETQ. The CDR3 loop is CASSSLAGDGYNEQFF. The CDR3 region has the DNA TGCGCCAGCAGCTCCTTAGCGGGGGACGGGTACAATGAGCAGTTCTTC.

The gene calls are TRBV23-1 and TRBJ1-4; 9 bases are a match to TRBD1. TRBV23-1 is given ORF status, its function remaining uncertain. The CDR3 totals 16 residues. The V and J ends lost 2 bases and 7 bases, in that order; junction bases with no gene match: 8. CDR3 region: CASSQRDRASGEKLFF. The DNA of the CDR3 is TGCGCCAGCAGTCAAAGGGACAGGGCGAGCGGTGAAAAACTGTTTTTT.

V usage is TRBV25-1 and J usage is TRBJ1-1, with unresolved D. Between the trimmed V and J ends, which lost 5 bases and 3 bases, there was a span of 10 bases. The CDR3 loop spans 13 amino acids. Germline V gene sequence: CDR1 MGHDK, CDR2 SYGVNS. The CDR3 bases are TGTGCCAGCAGTAGTGACACCTACACTGAAGCTTTCTTT. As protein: CASSSDTYTEAFF.